The clone carrying this T cell receptor beta chain was seen a handful of times. Its antigen is unknown. The CDR3 extends over 18 amino acids. CDR1 MNHNY and CDR2 SVGAGI come from the germline V gene (reference sequence). J was trimmed by 3 bases and V by 5 bases; bases with no gene match: 17. This record comes from a study of T cell responses to AZD1222 COVID-19 vaccine. As for the study in general: The study pooled second doses at about 4 or about 12 weeks. Overall study results and limits: Only a handful of AZD1222 recipients, more than 5 in all, had baseline seropositivity. Most donors were white British, females outnumbered males, and clonal diversity was possibly underestimated. Once two AZD1222 doses were given, Spike-specific TCR breadth and depth went up.

Measured with immunoSEQ multiplex PCR; TCRdb has only the in-frame clones, and not every one. The sample yields 95,000 to 100,000 clones, nearly 90% seen once. This chain uses TRBV6-6 with TRBJ1-2, with 8 nucleotides matching TRBD1. Sequencing used peripheral blood, obtained on day 0 of AZD1222 vaccination. The receptor was derived from an adult in good health. CDR3 protein: CASSPRTGPVEGYYGYTF. In DNA form, the CDR3 reads TGTGCCAGCAGTCCGCGGACAGGGCCGGTCGAGGGGTACTATGGCTACACCTTC.